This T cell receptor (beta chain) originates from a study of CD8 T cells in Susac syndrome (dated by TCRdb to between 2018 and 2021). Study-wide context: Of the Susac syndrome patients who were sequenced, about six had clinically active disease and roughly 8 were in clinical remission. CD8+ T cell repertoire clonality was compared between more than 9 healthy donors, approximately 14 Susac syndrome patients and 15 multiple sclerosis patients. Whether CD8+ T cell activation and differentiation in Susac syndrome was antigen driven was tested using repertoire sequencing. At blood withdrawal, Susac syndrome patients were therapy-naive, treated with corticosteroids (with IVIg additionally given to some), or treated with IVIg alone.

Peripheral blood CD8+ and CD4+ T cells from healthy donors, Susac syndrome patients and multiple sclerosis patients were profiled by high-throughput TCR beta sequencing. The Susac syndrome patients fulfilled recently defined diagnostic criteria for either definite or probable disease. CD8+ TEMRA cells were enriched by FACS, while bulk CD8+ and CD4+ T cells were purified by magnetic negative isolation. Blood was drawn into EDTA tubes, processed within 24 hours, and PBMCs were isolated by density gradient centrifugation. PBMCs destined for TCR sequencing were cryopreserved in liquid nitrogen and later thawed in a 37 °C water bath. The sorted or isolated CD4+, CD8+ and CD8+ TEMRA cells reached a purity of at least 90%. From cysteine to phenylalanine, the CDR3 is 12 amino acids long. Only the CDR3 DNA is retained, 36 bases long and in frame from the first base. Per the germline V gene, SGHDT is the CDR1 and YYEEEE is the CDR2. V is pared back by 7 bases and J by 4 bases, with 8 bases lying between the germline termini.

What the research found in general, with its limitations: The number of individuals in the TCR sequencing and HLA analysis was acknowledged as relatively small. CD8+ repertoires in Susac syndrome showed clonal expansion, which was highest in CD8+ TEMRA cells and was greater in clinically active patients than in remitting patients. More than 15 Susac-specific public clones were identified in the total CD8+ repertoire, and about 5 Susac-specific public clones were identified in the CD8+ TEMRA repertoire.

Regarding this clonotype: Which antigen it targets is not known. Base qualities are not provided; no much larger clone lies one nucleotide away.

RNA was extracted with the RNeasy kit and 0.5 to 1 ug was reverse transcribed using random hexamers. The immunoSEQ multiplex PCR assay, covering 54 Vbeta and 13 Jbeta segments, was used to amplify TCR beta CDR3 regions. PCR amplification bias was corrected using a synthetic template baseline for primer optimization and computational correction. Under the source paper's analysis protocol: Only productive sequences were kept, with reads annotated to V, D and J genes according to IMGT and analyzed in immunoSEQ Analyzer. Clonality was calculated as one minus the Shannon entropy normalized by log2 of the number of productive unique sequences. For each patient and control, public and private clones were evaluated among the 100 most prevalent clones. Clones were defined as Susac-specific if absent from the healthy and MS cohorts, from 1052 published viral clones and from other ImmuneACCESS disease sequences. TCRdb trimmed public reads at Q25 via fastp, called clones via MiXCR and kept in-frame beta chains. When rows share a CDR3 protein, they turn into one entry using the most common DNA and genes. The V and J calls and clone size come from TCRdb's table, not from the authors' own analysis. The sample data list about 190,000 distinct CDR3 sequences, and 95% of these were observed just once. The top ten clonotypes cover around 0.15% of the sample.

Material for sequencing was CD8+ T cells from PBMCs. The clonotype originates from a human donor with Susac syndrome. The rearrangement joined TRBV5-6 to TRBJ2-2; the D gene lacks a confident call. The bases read TGTGCCAGCGAGTCAATCACCGGGGAGCTGTTTTTT. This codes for CASESITGELFF.